This is a list of T cell receptor beta chains from one sample in a study of T-cell reconstitution after alpha-beta-depleted transplantation in children. MiXCR, applied by TCRdb to the PCR reads, yields one record per CDR3 protein. The profile shows about a million distinct CDR3 sequences, under 30% of them singletons. This material consisted of PBMCs, mostly from graft donor cells, taken 360 days after TCRalphabeta/CD19-depleted stem cell transplant. The source of these receptors is a boy under two years old who had a stem cell transplant for SCID, so the T cells may come from the graft donor. Both conserved end residues are part of each CDR3. A D gene is named only where the DNA matches it firmly. Clone size is stated in some rows and not others, as once, few, many or a class when expanded.

CDR3 length	J gene	D gene	clone size	V gene	CDR3 protein	CDR3 DNA
12	TRBJ2-1	NA	many	TRBV2	CASTLGGNEQFF	TGTGCCAGCACCCTCGGGGGCAATGAGCAGTTCTTC
13	TRBJ2-3	NA	NA	TRBV29-1	CSLRAPPTDTQYF	TGCAGCCTTCGGGCCCCCCCCACAGATACGCAGTATTTT
15	TRBJ1-3	TRBD1	few	TRBV7-6	CASSLQGQDENTIYF	TGTGCCAGCAGCTTACAAGGACAGGATGAAAACACCATATATTTT
13	TRBJ1-1	NA	few	TRBV5-1	CASSEGVPFEAFF	TGCGCCAGCAGCGAGGGGGTCCCTTTTGAAGCTTTCTTT
14	TRBJ2-1	NA	NA	TRBV3-1	CASSQGDIRNEQFF	TGTGCCAGCAGCCAAGGAGACATTCGGAATGAGCAGTTCTTC
13	TRBJ1-1	NA	few	TRBV27	CASSSPENTEAFF	TGTGCCAGCAGTTCCCCAGAGAACACTGAAGCTTTCTTT
15	TRBJ2-1	TRBD2	NA	TRBV5-1	CASSLYSGGADEQFF	TGTGCCAGCAGTTTATATAGCGGGGGGGCGGATGAGCAGTTCTTC
16	TRBJ2-6	NA	few	TRBV5-1	CASSLDQSTGANVLTF	TGCGCCAGCAGCTTGGACCAGTCCACTGGGGCCAACGTCCTGACTTTC
15	TRBJ2-3	TRBD2	few	TRBV5-6	CASSLWGGGRDTQYF	TGTGCCAGCAGCTTGTGGGGCGGGGGAAGAGATACGCAGTATTTT
17	TRBJ1-1	TRBD1	NA	TRBV4-2	CASSPPGQGAIGTEAFF	TGTGCCAGCAGCCCGCCGGGACAGGGGGCGATCGGCACTGAAGCTTTCTTT
14	TRBJ1-1	NA	NA	TRBV27	CASMLSGGGGDAFF	TGTGCCAGTATGTTGTCTGGTGGCGGAGGAGACGCTTTCTTT
18	TRBJ1-6	TRBD1	NA	TRBV6-5	CASSLHDRGIVYNSPLHF	TGTGCCAGCAGTTTACACGACAGGGGTATTGTCTATAATTCACCCCTCCACTTT
15	TRBJ2-1	TRBD1	NA	TRBV12-3/TRBV12-4	CASSPLGQGLIEQFF	TGTGCCAGCAGTCCCTTGGGACAGGGGCTTATAGAGCAGTTCTTC
15	TRBJ1-3	NA	few	TRBV9	CASSPEGGHGNTIYF	TGTGCCAGCAGCCCCGAGGGGGGCCACGGAAACACCATATATTTT
16	TRBJ2-1	NA	NA	TRBV5-1	CASSFFSASSYNEQFF	TGCGCCAGCAGCTTTTTTTCGGCAAGCTCCTACAATGAGCAGTTCTTC
14	TRBJ1-5	NA	few	TRBV19	CASALGQGNQPQHF	TGTGCCAGTGCGTTAGGACAAGGCAATCAGCCCCAGCATTTT
14	TRBJ2-5	TRBD1	few	TRBV12-3/TRBV12-4	CASSDEGAQETQYF	TGTGCCAGCAGTGACGAGGGGGCCCAAGAGACCCAGTACTTC
12	TRBJ1-1	NA	NA	TRBV25-1	CASSGRGWEAFF	TGTGCCAGCAGTGGCAGAGGGTGGGAAGCTTTCTTT
16	TRBJ2-5	NA	few	TRBV12-3/TRBV12-4	CASSSSRLAEGETQYF	TGTGCCAGCAGTTCCTCCCGTCTGGCAGAGGGAGAGACCCAGTACTTC
14	TRBJ2-7	NA	NA	TRBV4-1	CASSHGGRYNEQYF	TGCGCCAGCAGCCATGGGGGACGGTATAATGAGCAGTACTTC
17	TRBJ2-1	NA	NA	TRBV9	CASSVNFADGSYNEQFF	TGTGCCAGCAGCGTAAATTTCGCGGATGGGTCCTACAATGAGCAGTTCTTC
18	TRBJ2-2	TRBD2	NA	TRBV14	CASSHRRGLVMDTGELFF	TGTGCCAGCAGCCACCGACGAGGACTAGTAATGGACACCGGGGAGCTGTTTTTT
13	TRBJ1-1	NA	NA	TRBV12-3/TRBV12-4	CASSLSPFTEAFF	TGTGCCAGCAGTTTATCACCCTTTACTGAAGCTTTCTTT
16	TRBJ2-7	NA	NA	TRBV5-1	CASSLVAPQGLSEQYF	TGCGCCAGCAGCTTGGTTGCCCCCCAGGGGTTGAGTGAGCAGTACTTC
15	TRBJ2-5	NA	few	TRBV4-2	CASSQPSGTKETQYF	TGTGCCAGCAGCCAACCCTCGGGTACCAAAGAGACCCAGTACTTC
15	TRBJ1-5	NA	few	TRBV5-1	CASPQGPRDNQPQHF	TGCGCCAGCCCCCAGGGTCCCAGGGACAATCAGCCCCAGCATTTT
15	TRBJ1-1	NA	few	TRBV12-3/TRBV12-4	CASSLIGAGDTEAFF	TGTGCCAGCAGTTTAATCGGGGCCGGAGACACTGAAGCTTTCTTT
14	TRBJ2-3	NA	NA	TRBV4-1	CASSQEGGRDTQYF	TGCGCCAGCAGCCAAGAAGGGGGGCGAGATACGCAGTATTTT
14	TRBJ1-4	NA	NA	TRBV4-3	CASSPERFGEKLFF	TGCGCCAGCAGCCCGGAGAGGTTTGGTGAAAAACTGTTTTTT
13	TRBJ2-1	NA	many	TRBV4-2	CASSQDPVGEQFF	TGTGCCAGCAGCCAGGACCCCGTGGGTGAGCAGTTCTTC
15	TRBJ2-3	TRBD1	NA	TRBV10-3	CAISALTGGPDTQYF	TGTGCCATCAGTGCCCTAACAGGGGGCCCAGATACGCAGTATTTT
17	TRBJ2-3	NA	NA	TRBV28	CASSFPGTFWGTDTQYF	TGTGCCAGCAGTTTCCCCGGGACATTCTGGGGCACAGATACGCAGTATTTT
14	TRBJ1-2	NA	few	TRBV10-2	CASSDLPSRRGYTF	TGCGCCAGCAGTGACTTACCATCCAGGCGGGGCTACACCTTC
15	TRBJ2-3	NA	NA	TRBV4-3	CASSQDQASADTQYF	TGCGCCAGCAGCCAAGATCAGGCTAGCGCAGATACGCAGTATTTT
15	TRBJ2-7	NA	once	TRBV6-5	CASSYEASRLYEQYF	TGTGCCAGCAGTTACGAGGCTAGCCGACTCTACGAGCAGTACTTC
15	TRBJ1-5	NA	few	TRBV19	CASSVSGTRNQPQHF	TGTGCCAGTAGTGTTTCAGGGACACGAAATCAGCCCCAGCATTTT
13	TRBJ1-1	NA	NA	TRBV12-3/TRBV12-4	CASSLGGWGEAFF	TGTGCCAGCAGTTTAGGGGGATGGGGTGAAGCTTTCTTT
17	TRBJ2-3	TRBD2	NA	TRBV20-1	CSARDGGEGDFTDTQYF	TGCAGTGCTAGAGATGGGGGGGAGGGAGATTTCACAGATACGCAGTATTTT
16	TRBJ2-7	NA	NA	TRBV27	CASSLSRGEASYEQYF	TGTGCCAGCAGTTTGAGTAGGGGCGAAGCCTCCTACGAGCAGTACTTC
16	TRBJ1-4	TRBD1	NA	TRBV20-1	CSARDRDRGFREKLFF	TGCAGTGCTAGAGATCGGGACAGGGGATTTCGGGAAAAACTGTTTTTT
14	TRBJ1-4	NA	NA	TRBV18	CASSSQSVNEKLFF	TGTGCCAGCTCATCACAATCGGTGAATGAAAAACTGTTTTTT
15	TRBJ1-1	NA	NA	TRBV20-1	CSARDPLQGSTEAFF	TGCAGTGCTAGAGACCCCTTACAGGGTTCCACTGAAGCTTTCTTT
15	TRBJ2-2	TRBD2	many	TRBV4-1	CASSSSGGASGELFF	TGCGCCAGCAGCTCGTCCGGGGGGGCGTCCGGGGAGCTGTTTTTT
13	TRBJ2-2	NA	few	TRBV2	CASRGDKAGELFF	TGTGCCAGCAGGGGAGATAAGGCCGGGGAGCTGTTTTTT
15	TRBJ1-1	TRBD1	NA	TRBV5-6	CASSGGDRGNTEAFF	TGTGCCAGCAGCGGGGGGGACAGAGGAAACACTGAAGCTTTCTTT
15	TRBJ2-3	TRBD1	NA	TRBV5-1	CASSSRTGDADTQYF	TGCGCCAGCAGCTCGAGGACAGGGGATGCAGATACGCAGTATTTT
14	TRBJ2-4	NA	NA	TRBV20-1	CSAALGWDGNIQYF	TGCAGTGCTGCCCTGGGGTGGGACGGCAACATTCAGTACTTC
16	TRBJ2-3	NA	few	TRBV4-3	CASSHITGGAADTQYF	TGCGCCAGCAGCCACATTACAGGGGGGGCCGCAGATACGCAGTATTTT
13	TRBJ2-7	NA	NA	TRBV4-1	CASSQRQSYEQYF	TGCGCCAGCAGCCAGAGACAGTCCTACGAGCAGTACTTC
14	TRBJ1-1	NA	NA	TRBV6-5	CASSLMTPNTEAFF	TGTGCCAGCAGTCTCATGACGCCGAACACTGAAGCTTTCTTT